This T cell receptor beta chain was observed in a study of T-cell reconstitution after alpha-beta-depleted transplantation in children. This clonotype was seen ten or more times. From germline, CDR1 is DFQATT and CDR2 SNEGSKA (reference sequence). The CDR3 is made up of 13 amino acids. V was pared by 6 bases and J by 1 base, with 12 bases between. Unique molecular identifiers were used in preparing the TCRbeta library. In TCRdb, the PCR reads were re-called with MiXCR into one record per CDR3 protein. Of 600,000 to 700,000 distinct CDR3 sequences listed, approximately 17% are singletons. The rearrangement links TRBV20-1 to TRBJ2-5; D gene unclear. This material consisted of PBMCs from the stem cell graft donor, taken from the stem cell graft. The source of this sequence is a human donor who donated a stem cell graft to a child with acute myeloid leukemia. Here the CDR3 reads CSAPGRSQETQYF. DNA of the CDR3: TGCAGTGCCCCCGGACGATCCCAAGAGACCCAGTACTTC.